The 9 T cell receptor beta chains below all came from one sample that was sequenced in a study of tumor-infiltrating lymphocytes in primary liver carcinoma. Researchers generated TCR beta cDNA from roughly 510 ng of total RNA, relying on a constant-region primer. The TCR beta library was amplified through three nested multiplex PCR rounds in a modified ARM-PCR procedure. In the first two PCR rounds, TRBV1-TRBV30 forward primers were paired with a C-beta reverse primer, and each round lasted around 10 cycles. Each CDR3 protein is one row after TCRdb ran MiXCR on the multiplex PCR reads. The repertoire holds approximately 330,000 distinct CDR3 sequences, around 60% seen once, with under 8% in the top ten. Unsorted whole blood supplied the RNA, and germline DNA was extracted too. Specimen: peripheral blood. All receptors come from a man in his forties with primary liver carcinoma and hepatitis B virus infection.

The chain joins TRBV11-2 to TRBJ2-3; 15 positions agree with TRBD2. V trimming: 6 bases; J trimming: 0 bases; junction bases outside the gene matches: 22. CDR3 length: 23 amino acids. The germline V gene has CDR1 SGHAT and CDR2 FQNNGV. CDR3 nucleotide sequence: TGTGCCAGCAGTGGGTGGGGACTAGCGGGAGGCACAGATACCGGGCCTAGCACAGATACGCAGTATTTT. It translates to CASSGWGLAGGTDTGPSTDTQYF.

The sample holds a few counts of this clonotype. The genes are TRBV5-5 and TRBJ2-2; 7 bases map to TRBD1. The CDR3 covers 17 residues. The V segment lost 4 bases and the J segment 4 bases; nucleotides outside the gene matches: 13. CDR1 is SGHKS and CDR2 is YYEKEE in the germline V gene (reference sequence). The CDR3 nucleotides are TGTGCCAGCAGCCTATATCTGGGGACAGATATCACCGGGGAGCTGTTTTTT. This codes for CASSLYLGTDITGELFF.

A few counts support this clonotype. The chain combines TRBV12-3 or TRBV12-4 with TRBJ1-5; a weak D match, TRBD1 (5 bases). This CDR3 comprises 17 residues. Between the trimmed V and J ends, which lost 0 bases and 5 bases, there was a span of 17 bases. The DNA of the CDR3 is TGTGCCAGCAGTTTAGCGACTGGGGCCGACTTCTATCAGCCCCAGCATTTT. Protein sequence: CASSLATGADFYQPQHF.

This clonotype was counted a few times. The rearrangement links TRBV5-4 to TRBJ1-1, with 10 positions matching TRBD1. Germline V gives CDR1 SGHNT, CDR2 YYREEE (reference sequence). The CDR3 loop spans 16 amino acids. The junction had 10 bases not matched to a gene; V was cut back by 5 bases and J by 3 bases. The CDR3 here is CASRGGQGRSYTEAFF. CDR3 sequence (DNA): TGTGCCAGCAGGGGGGGACAGGGGAGGTCGTACACTGAAGCTTTCTTT. The whole variable domain, remainder taken from reference TRBV5-4 and TRBJ1-1, is ETGVTQSPTHLIKTRGQQVTLRCSSQSGHNTVSWYQQALGQGPQFIFQYYREEENGRGNFPPRFSGLQFPNYSSELNVNALELDDSALYLCASRGGQGRSYTEAFFGQGTRLTVV.

Notes on this clonotype: A read error may be the cause here, since a much bigger clone is one base away. The rearrangement links TRBV6-1 to TRBJ2-3, with D perhaps assigned TRBD1 or TRBD2 (6 bases each). The CDR3 runs to 15 residues. From germline, CDR1 is MNHNS and CDR2 SASEGT. V was shortened by 10 bases and J by 2 bases, with 19 bases between the two germline ends. CDR3 DNA: TGTGCCAACAGGAGGGGCAGGGGAAACACAGATACGCAGTATTTT. This sequence encodes CANRRGRGNTDTQYF.

Of note for this clonotype: One end of the junction does not line up with germline, which may come from a read error. The CDR3 reads CASSQDIAGLGYEQYF. In DNA, the CDR3 is TGCGCCAGCAGCCAGGATATCGCGGGACTCGGCTACGAACAGTACTTC. This rearrangement joins TRBV4-3 to TRBJ2-7; weak D call: TRBD2 (6 bases). This CDR3 spans 16 amino acids. Germline V gene lookup returns CDR1 LGHNA and CDR2 YSLEER.

On this clonotype itself: One end of the junction fails to match germline, which may point to a read error. The chain joins TRBV4-2 to TRBJ2-2; TRBD2 is a possible D gene (6 bases). Per germline, CDR1 LGHNA and CDR2 YNFKEQ. CDR3 length: 14 amino acids. CDR3 nucleotides: TGCGCCAGCAGCTCGGAGGGGAACACCGAGGAGCTGTTTTTT. Protein sequence: CASSSEGNTEELFF.

Points on this clonotype: This clone may be a read error of a much larger clone one base away. The final CDR3 position lacks the conserved phenylalanine or tryptophan, pointing to a likely read error. The chain combines TRBV6-5 with TRBJ1-6; 9 bases are a match to TRBD1. This CDR3 has 14 residues. The V segment lost 8 bases and the J segment 9 bases; nucleotides outside the gene matches: 8. Germline V gene sequence: CDR1 MNHEY, CDR2 SVGAGI. The CDR3 is CASRLQGASSPLHL. CDR3 nucleotides: TGTGCCAGCCGCCTACAGGGGGCAAGTTCACCCCTCCACTTG.

For this clonotype: A much bigger clone sits one base away, suggesting this may be a read error. CDR3 loop: CASESDYFNQPQHF. DNA of the CDR3: TGTGCCAGCGAGTCCGACTATTTCAATCAGCCCCAGCATTTT. The chain couples TRBV6-5 to TRBJ1-5; D not certain. The germline V gene encodes CDR1 MNHEY and CDR2 SVGAGI. The CDR3 is 14 residues long. V was pared by 8 bases and J by 3 bases, with 14 bases between.